Below are 21 T cell receptor beta chains sequenced from a single sample in a study of blood T cell repertoires in COVID-19. The assay was immunoSEQ multiplex PCR, and TCRdb's table has in-frame clones only and misses some. The table shows fewer than 250,000 clones, with around nine tenths occurring only once. Sequencing was performed on peripheral blood. Receptors originate from a man between 60 and 70 years old with COVID-19, enrolled during active disease.

The chain links TRBV19 to TRBJ1-5; TRBD1 matches at 8 bases. CDR3 length equals 13 residues. Germline loops: CDR1 LNHDA, CDR2 SQIVND (reference sequence). V was clipped by 5 bases and J by 5 bases; unmatched bases: 2. The CDR3 sequence: CASSDRGHQPQHF. The DNA for the CDR3 is TGTGCCAGTAGTGACAGGGGTCATCAGCCCCAGCATTTT.

In DNA, the CDR3 is TGTGCCAGCTTCTCCCTCGGTTACGAGCAGTACTTC. This codes for CASFSLGYEQYF. The chain employs TRBV28 and TRBJ2-7; no clear D. The CDR3 totals 12 residues. Per germline, CDR1 MDHEN and CDR2 SYDVKM. V lost 8 bases to trimming and J lost 4 bases, with 12 bases between them.

This clone was picked up one time. V and J are TRBV9 and TRBJ1-5; D ambiguous. This CDR3 region has 14 residues. Germline V gene data show CDR1 as SGDLS and CDR2 as YYNGEE. V gave up 0 bases and J gave up 6 bases, with 10 bases separating them. The CDR3 DNA is TGTGCCAGCAGCGTAGACGAAGGAGGTCAGCCCCAGCATTTT. Residues: CASSVDEGGQPQHF.

The rearrangement uses TRBV5-1 and TRBJ2-3, with 8 bases matching TRBD1. CDR1 is SGHRS and CDR2 is YFSETQ in the germline V gene. Trimming at V came to 0 bases and at J to 0 bases, leaving 6 bases not matched to a gene. CDR3 length equals 17 residues. This CDR3 reads CASSLATGGVSTDTQYF. In DNA form, the CDR3 reads TGCGCCAGCAGCTTGGCCACAGGGGGAGTGAGCACAGATACGCAGTATTTT.

This chain uses TRBV5-1 with TRBJ1-1, with 7 bases aligning to TRBD1. Germline CDR1 SGHRS, CDR2 YFSETQ. CDR3 size: 16 residues. The J segment lost 0 bases and the V segment lost 0 bases, leaving 5 bases of the junction unmatched. The CDR3 DNA reads TGCGCCAGCAGCTTGGTGGGACAGAGCATGAACACTGAAGCTTTCTTT. This sequence encodes CASSLVGQSMNTEAFF.

This clone came up once. V gene TRBV20-1 combines with J gene TRBJ2-2; 11 positions agree with TRBD2. The CDR3 spans 16 residues. The V and J ends lost 3 bases and 3 bases, in that order; junction bases with no gene match: 6. Germline V CDR1 and CDR2: DFQATT, SNEGSKA (reference sequence). The CDR3 bases are TGCAGTGCTAGTGGTAGCGGGAGGGCCGACACCGGGGAGCTGTTTTTT. Protein sequence: CSASGSGRADTGELFF.

The chain carries TRBV24-1 and TRBJ2-3; the match to TRBD2 covers 8 bases. The CDR3 length is 17 residues. Unmatched junction bases numbered 8, after V lost 3 bases and J lost 1 base. The germline CDR1 and CDR2 sequences are KGHDR and SFDVKD. This CDR3 reads CATSDPLAGGRTDTQYF. The CDR3 nucleotides are TGTGCCACCAGTGATCCATTGGCGGGAGGACGCACAGATACGCAGTATTTT.

The sample holds one count of this clone. The chain joins TRBV3-1 (or the pseudogene TRBV3-2) to TRBJ1-5, with 9 bases lining up with TRBD1. Germline CDR1 reads LGHDT; CDR2 reads YNNKEL (reference sequence). The CDR3 contains 14 residues. With V trimmed by 1 base and J by 5 bases, 0 bases remained unmatched. In DNA, the CDR3 is TGTGCCAGCAGCCAAGGGACAGGGGATCAGCCCCAGCATTTT. Amino acid sequence: CASSQGTGDQPQHF.

The chain uses TRBV14 and TRBJ2-1; D is perhaps TRBD1 (6 bases). From germline, CDR1 is SGHDN and CDR2 FVKESK. This CDR3 contains 12 residues. V gave up 4 bases and J gave up 9 bases, with 10 bases separating them. The CDR3 DNA reads TGTGCCAGCAGCCTTGGGGGCCGTGAGCAGTTCTTC. Encoded protein: CASSLGGREQFF. Drawing the rest from reference TRBV14 and TRBJ2-1, the complete variable domain is EAGVTQFPSHSVIEKGQTVTLRCDPISGHDNLYWYRRVMGKEIKFLLHFVKESKQDESGMPNNRFLAERTGGTYSTLKVQPAELEDSGVYFCASSLGGREQFFGPGTRLTVL.

The V and J genes are TRBV9 and TRBJ2-3; D is possibly TRBD2 (6 bases). CDR1 SGDLS and CDR2 YYNGEE come from the germline V gene. Trimming left V 2 bases short and J 2 bases short, with 12 bases between. This CDR3 is built from 15 residues. CDR3 residues: CASSVAGRLTDTQYF. CDR3 coding DNA: TGTGCCAGCAGCGTCGCAGGGAGGCTCACAGATACGCAGTATTTT.

The chain links TRBV4-1 to TRBJ2-7, with 7 bases lining up with TRBD2. From germline, CDR1 is MGHRA and CDR2 YSYEKL. CDR3 length equals 16 residues. V shed 3 bases and J 2 bases; nucleotides not matched to a gene: 10. The CDR3: CASSQETSARTYEQYF. The CDR3 bases are TGCGCCAGCAGCCAGGAAACTAGCGCCAGGACCTACGAGCAGTACTTC.

The rearrangement joins TRBV19 to TRBJ2-7, with 8 positions matching TRBD2. The CDR3 contains 15 residues. Germline V gene data show CDR1 as LNHDA and CDR2 as SQIVND (reference sequence). V dropped 4 bases and J dropped 3; count of bases not matched to a gene: 8. In DNA, the CDR3 is TGTGCCAGTAGTACCGGGACTAGAGGGGTCTACGAGCAGTACTTC. The encoded protein is CASSTGTRGVYEQYF.

The chain recombines TRBV5-4 with TRBJ2-2; D gene ambiguous. Germline values: CDR1 SGHNT, CDR2 YYREEE (reference sequence). V was pared by 6 bases and J by 3 bases, with 3 bases between. The CDR3 length is 11 residues. Written as DNA, the CDR3 is TGTGCCAGCACATACACCGGGGAGCTGTTTTTT. It yields the protein CASTYTGELFF.

V and J are TRBV6-5 and TRBJ1-5; a weak D match, TRBD1 (6 bases). The V end was cut by 6 bases, the J end by 4 bases, with 13 bases between. The CDR3 totals 14 residues. CDR1 and CDR2 (germline): MNHEY, SVGAGI. CDR3 protein: CASRHSDRNQPQHF. The DNA for the CDR3 is TGTGCCAGCAGGCACTCGGACAGAAATCAGCCCCAGCATTTT.

The J gene is TRBJ1-5, the V gene TRBV7-9, with 8 positions matching TRBD1. The CDR3 is made up of 16 amino acids. V was clipped by 5 bases and J by 3 bases; unmatched bases: 9. The germline V gene has CDR1 SEHNR and CDR2 FQNEAQ (reference sequence). CDR3 region: CASSPWTGTFNQPQHF. CDR3 bases: TGTGCCAGCAGCCCATGGACAGGGACCTTCAATCAGCCCCAGCATTTT.

The chain recombines TRBV2 with TRBJ1-3; TRBD1 matches at 7 bases. J gave up 6 bases and V 5 bases, and 13 bases lay outside the gene matches. Per the germline V gene, CDR1 is SNHLY and CDR2 is FYNNEI. The CDR3 totals 16 residues. CDR3 sequence: CASSLLMTGKVNTIYF. Here the CDR3 DNA reads TGTGCCAGCAGTCTCCTTATGACAGGGAAGGTAAACACCATATATTTT.

V is TRBV25-1 and J is TRBJ2-5; D gene unclear. Germline CDR1 is MGHDK and CDR2 is SYGVNS. V was pared by 4 bases and J by 9 bases, with 15 bases between. The CDR3 is made up of 13 amino acids. CDR3 nucleotides: TGTGCCAGCAGTGTACCAGGTTCTTCGGCCCAGTACTTC. This encodes CASSVPGSSAQYF.

This chain uses TRBV7-2 with TRBJ1-1; D is undetermined. This CDR3 is 14 amino acids long. The V gene lost 5 bases and the J gene lost 0 bases, with 10 bases spanning the gap. CDR1 SGHTA and CDR2 FQGNSA come from the germline V gene. The CDR3, as DNA: TGTGCCAGCAGCGTTACCGGGATGAACACTGAAGCTTTCTTT. This translates into CASSVTGMNTEAFF.

The V and J genes are TRBV30 and TRBJ1-6; D is unclear. The CDR3 sequence is 14 residues long. Deletions cut 3 bases from V and 9 bases from J, with 15 bases between. Germline V gene lookup returns CDR1 GTSNPN and CDR2 SVGIG (reference sequence). The CDR3 spells CAWRRPTAGSPLHF. The CDR3 coding sequence is TGTGCCTGGAGACGACCCACAGCGGGTTCACCCCTCCACTTT.

The CDR3 here is CASSPLRREGTEAFF. Here the CDR3 DNA reads TGTGCCAGTAGTCCCTTGAGGAGGGAAGGTACTGAAGCTTTCTTT. J is TRBJ1-1 and V is TRBV19, with D uncertain. The CDR3 covers 15 residues. Germline values: CDR1 LNHDA, CDR2 SQIVND (reference sequence). The germline V and J ends were trimmed by 5 bases and 5 bases, with 18 bases remaining between them.

The rearrangement joins TRBV29-1 to TRBJ2-2, with 9 bases fitting TRBD1. Trimming took 7 bases from V and 6 from J; bases not matched to a gene: 3. The CDR3 has 12 amino acids. In germline, CDR1 is SQVTM, CDR2 ANQGSEA. DNA for the CDR3: TGCAGCGCGGGACAGGGTTCCGGGGAGCTGTTTTTT. It codes for CSAGQGSGELFF.